These 19 T cell receptor beta chains came from one sample sequenced in a study of control samples from healthy donors and cancer patients. Using immunoSEQ multiplex PCR, the repertoire was profiled, and TCRdb retains in-frame clones only, with some absent. Here the sample spans some 170,000 clones, nearly 96% being singletons. The specimen sequenced was blood. The receptors shown here come from a woman in her twenties or thirties in good health.

This chain connects TRBV18 to TRBJ1-2; possibly TRBD1 for D (5 bases). The germline CDR1 and CDR2 sequences are KGHSH and LQKENI. This CDR3 has 15 amino acids. V was pared by 6 bases and J by 4 bases, with 18 bases between. CDR3 sequence (DNA): TGTGCCAGCTCGCCGGCAGGGACTGGTCCCTATGGCTACACCTTC. It specifies CASSPAGTGPYGYTF.

This chain links TRBV12-3 or TRBV12-4 with TRBJ2-7; D might be TRBD1 or TRBD2, each matching 5 bases. V was clipped by 4 bases and J by 7 bases, with 14 bases between them. The CDR3 covers 13 residues. CDR3 residues: CASSWDLLREQYF. The CDR3 nucleotides are TGTGCCAGCAGTTGGGACCTCCTGCGGGAGCAGTACTTC.

This chain uses TRBV29-1 with TRBJ1-2; D possibly corresponds to TRBD1 (5 bases). Trimming removed 4 bases from V and 5 bases from J, with 20 bases in between. This CDR3 region has 15 residues. Germline CDR1 SQVTM, CDR2 ANQGSEA. CDR3 DNA: TGCAGCGTTGTGGGATTAGGACAAGTTGAGTATGGCTACACCTTC. Residues: CSVVGLGQVEYGYTF.

The chain employs TRBV6-1 and TRBJ2-1; 7 nucleotides match TRBD2. The CDR3 covers 16 residues. CDR1 and CDR2 from the germline V gene are MNHNS and SASEGT. The V and J ends lost 2 bases and 4 bases, in that order; junction bases with no gene match: 8. The CDR3 nucleotides read TGTGCCAGCAGTGAACACGGACTAGAGGCGTACAATGAGCAGTTCTTC. As protein: CASSEHGLEAYNEQFF.

The CDR3 DNA is TGTGCCAGCAGCGTCGGGAGTTTGGGTTCCTACGAGCAGTACTTC. This gives the protein CASSVGSLGSYEQYF. The rearrangement joins TRBV9 to TRBJ2-7; perhaps TRBD2 as D (6 bases). Looked up from germline, CDR1 is SGDLS and CDR2 is YYNGEE. Trimming cost V 2 bases and J 1 base, with 13 bases left between them. The CDR3 length is 15 residues. The full variable domain, its missing parts supplied by reference TRBV9 and TRBJ2-7, is DSGVTQTPKHLITATGQRVTLRCSPRSGDLSVYWYQQSLDQGLQFLIQYYNGEERAKGNILERFSAQQFPDLHSELNLSSLELGDSALYFCASSVGSLGSYEQYFGPGTRLTVT.

This rearrangement joins TRBV7-9 to TRBJ2-4; D may be TRBD2 (5 bases). Trimming removed 5 bases from V and 0 bases from J, with 23 bases in between. This CDR3 is 19 amino acids long. CDR1 and CDR2 from the germline V gene are SEHNR and FQNEAQ (reference sequence). The CDR3 nucleotides are TGTGCCAGCAGCCACACTTCCGTCGGCGGGCTACCAGCCAAAAACATTCAGTACTTC. It codes for CASSHTSVGGLPAKNIQYF.

J is TRBJ1-2 and V is TRBV28, with D possibly matching TRBD1 (6 bases). This CDR3 has 13 residues. Germline lookup yields CDR1 MDHEN and CDR2 SYDVKM. V was trimmed by 2 bases and J by 6 bases, leaving 10 bases between them. This CDR3 is CASSLVAGDGYTF. The CDR3 nucleotides read TGTGCCAGCAGTTTAGTGGCAGGGGATGGCTACACCTTC.

V gene TRBV11-1 combines with J gene TRBJ2-5; the D gene is possibly TRBD2 (6 bases). The CDR3 has 15 amino acids. Looked up from germline, CDR1 is SGHAT and CDR2 is FQDESV (reference sequence). V was trimmed by 1 base and J by 7 bases, leaving 16 bases between them. The CDR3 DNA follows: TGTGCCAGCAGCTTAGGGGACTTCACCCAGGGGACCCAGTACTTC. Amino acids: CASSLGDFTQGTQYF.

The chain links TRBV9 to TRBJ1-6; 7 positions agree with TRBD1. The CDR3 extends over 15 amino acids. Germline CDR1 reads SGDLS; CDR2 reads YYNGEE. The trim removed 5 bases at V and 6 bases at J, leaving 8 bases unmatched. The CDR3: CASSAGGQLNSPLHF. The DNA of the CDR3 is TGTGCCAGCAGTGCCGGGGGACAGCTTAATTCACCCCTCCACTTT.

The chain combines TRBV3-1 (or the pseudogene TRBV3-2) with TRBJ2-2, with unresolved D. In germline, CDR1 is LGHDT, CDR2 YNNKEL (reference sequence). CDR3 length: 16 amino acids. Trimming removed 1 base at V and 0 bases at J, with 9 bases between. CDR3 coding DNA: TGTGCCAGCAGCCAAGTATCAGGCACGAACACCGGGGAGCTGTTTTTT. This sequence encodes CASSQVSGTNTGELFF.

The genes are TRBV28 and TRBJ1-5; D call uncertain. The germline CDR1 and CDR2 sequences are MDHEN and SYDVKM. The CDR3 has 15 amino acids. Between the trimmed V and J ends, which lost 5 bases and 3 bases, there was a span of 14 bases. CDR3 loop: CASSPLGNLNQPQHF. The CDR3 region has the DNA TGTGCCAGCAGTCCCCTCGGAAATCTCAATCAGCCCCAGCATTTT.

The rearrangement joins TRBV5-6 to TRBJ1-2; possible D gene TRBD1, 6 bases. This CDR3 comprises 15 residues. Germline V gene data show CDR1 as SGHDT and CDR2 as YYEEEE. With 3 bases removed from V and 4 bases from J, the gap between germline ends came to 16 bases. CDR3 sequence (DNA): TGTGCCAGCAGCTCGGATGCCAGGGGCACCTATGGCTACACCTTC. It yields the protein CASSSDARGTYGYTF.

The rearrangement links TRBV7-9 to TRBJ2-1; 9 bases align to TRBD1. The J segment lost 7 bases and the V segment lost 0 bases, leaving 4 bases of the junction unmatched. The CDR3 is made up of 15 amino acids. The germline gives CDR1 SEHNR, CDR2 FQNEAQ (reference sequence). This CDR3 is CASSLASTGGNEQFF. In DNA form, the CDR3 reads TGTGCCAGCAGCTTAGCGTCGACAGGGGGGAATGAGCAGTTCTTC.

The chain is built from TRBV7-2 and TRBJ2-5; 7 bases are shared with TRBD2. Germline values: CDR1 SGHTA, CDR2 FQGNSA. The CDR3 runs 15 residues. V was clipped by 5 bases and J by 1 base; unmatched bases: 7. CDR3 loop: CASSQRLAVQETQYF. The CDR3 DNA reads as TGTGCCAGCAGCCAACGACTAGCTGTCCAAGAGACCCAGTACTTC.

V and J are TRBV28 and TRBJ1-2; possibly TRBD1 for D (5 bases). The V end lost 3 bases, the J end lost 0 bases, and 17 bases lay between the germline ends. Per germline, CDR1 MDHEN and CDR2 SYDVKM. This CDR3 spans 17 amino acids. The CDR3 region has the DNA TGTGCCAGCAGTTTGTCACGCTGGGGCTTCACTAACTATGGCTACACCTTC. Protein sequence: CASSLSRWGFTNYGYTF.

This rearrangement joins TRBV7-2 to TRBJ2-7; TRBD2 agrees at 10 bases. Germline V gene sequence: CDR1 SGHTA, CDR2 FQGNSA. Trimming removed 0 bases from V and 4 bases from J; junction bases left unmatched: 3. CDR3 length: 15 amino acids. The CDR3 region is CASSLASGRGYEQYF. Written as DNA, the CDR3 is TGTGCCAGCAGCTTAGCAAGCGGGAGGGGGTACGAGCAGTACTTC.

This sequence joins TRBV7-8 and TRBJ2-2; TRBD2 aligns across 12 bases. Trimming cost V 3 bases and J 4 bases; bases outside gene matches: 9. CDR3 length equals 18 residues. Germline CDR1 reads SGHVS; CDR2 reads FQNEAQ. The CDR3 DNA reads TGTGCCAGCAGCTTTGAGAGACTAGCGGGAGTGTCCACCGGGGAGCTGTTTTTT. This gives the protein CASSFERLAGVSTGELFF.

The chain joins TRBV27 to TRBJ2-2; TRBD2 is a possible D gene (6 bases). This CDR3 has 14 residues. Germline V lookup: CDR1 MNHEY, CDR2 SMNVEV (reference sequence). Trimming pared 6 bases from V and 1 base from J, leaving 9 bases between. This CDR3 is CASSRDLNTGELFF. DNA for the CDR3: TGTGCCAGCAGCCGGGACTTGAACACCGGGGAGCTGTTTTTT.

The table lists this clone with a count of one. The J gene is TRBJ1-1, the V gene TRBV28; D remains ambiguous. Between the trimmed V and J ends, which lost 3 bases and 10 bases, there was a span of 12 bases. Germline V CDR1 and CDR2: MDHEN, SYDVKM. The CDR3 has 12 amino acids. The CDR3 protein is CASSLATSGAFF. For the CDR3, the DNA is TGTGCCAGCAGTTTGGCCACCTCGGGAGCTTTCTTT.